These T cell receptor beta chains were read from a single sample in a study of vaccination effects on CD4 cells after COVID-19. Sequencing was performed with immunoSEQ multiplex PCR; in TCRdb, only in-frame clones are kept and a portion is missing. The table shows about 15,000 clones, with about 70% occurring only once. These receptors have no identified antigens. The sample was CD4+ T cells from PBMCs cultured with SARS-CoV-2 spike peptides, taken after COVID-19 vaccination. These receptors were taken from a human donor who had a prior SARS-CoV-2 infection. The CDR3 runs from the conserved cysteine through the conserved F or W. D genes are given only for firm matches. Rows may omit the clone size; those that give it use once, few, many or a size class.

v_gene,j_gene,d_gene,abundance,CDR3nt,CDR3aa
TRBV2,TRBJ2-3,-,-,TGTGCCAGCGCCTGGGACAGCACAGATACGCAGTATTTT,CASAWDSTDTQYF
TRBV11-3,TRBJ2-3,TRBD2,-,TGTGCCAGCAGCTTAGGTGTGACTAGCGCAGATACGCAGTATTTT,CASSLGVTSADTQYF
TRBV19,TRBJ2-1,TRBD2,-,TGTGCCAGTAGTAAAGGGCGACTAGCGGGGGGGCCCAGTGAGCAGTTCTTC,CASSKGRLAGGPSEQFF
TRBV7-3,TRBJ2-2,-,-,TGTGCCAGCAGCGCCACCGCCCCATTGGCGGGAAGGAACACCGGGGAGCTGTTTTTT,CASSATAPLAGRNTGELFF
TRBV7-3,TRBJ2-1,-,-,TGTGCCAGCAGCTTAACGGGAGCTACTGAGCAGTTCTTC,CASSLTGATEQFF
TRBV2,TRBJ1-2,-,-,TGTGCCAGCAGCGCCCCGGACAGCGACACATTTTATGGCTACACCTTC,CASSAPDSDTFYGYTF
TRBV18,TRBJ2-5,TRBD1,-,TGTGCCAGCTCACCACCGGTAGGGACAGAGGGGACCCAGTACTTC,CASSPPVGTEGTQYF
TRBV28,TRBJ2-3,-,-,TGTGCCAGCAGTTCCTTAGGGGGCGGGGGTCCCGGGGATACGCAGTATTTT,CASSSLGGGGPGDTQYF
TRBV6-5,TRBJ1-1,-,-,TGTGCCAGCAGTTACCTAAACAGTTACACTGAAGCTTTCTTT,CASSYLNSYTEAFF
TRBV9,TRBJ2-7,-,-,TGTGCCAGCAGCGTAGAAAGTGGGCCGTACGAGCAGTACTTC,CASSVESGPYEQYF
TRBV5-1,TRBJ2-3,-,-,TGCACCAGCAGCTTGAGCCCTTCGGAAACAGATACGCAGTATTTT,CTSSLSPSETDTQYF
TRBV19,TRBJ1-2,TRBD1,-,TGTGCCAGTCCTCTCGTGGGACAGGGGGGGAACTATGGCTACACCTTC,CASPLVGQGGNYGYTF
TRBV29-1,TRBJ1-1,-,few,TGCAGCGTTCGAGACACGAACACTGAAGCTTTCTTT,CSVRDTNTEAFF
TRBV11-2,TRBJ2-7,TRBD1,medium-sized,TGTGCCAGCAGCTTAGATGGTCCAGGGGGTCTGTACGAGCAGTACTTC,CASSLDGPGGLYEQYF
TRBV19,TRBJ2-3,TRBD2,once,TGTGCCAGTAGCCAGCGGGAGATAACAGATACGCAGTATTTT,CASSQREITDTQYF
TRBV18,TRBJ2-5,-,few,TGTGCCAGCTCACCACCGTCAGGGTCCCAAGAGACCCAGTACTTC,CASSPPSGSQETQYF
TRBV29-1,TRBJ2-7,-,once,TGCAGCGTTGCCCCGCGGATTGGCGAGCAGTACTTC,CSVAPRIGEQYF
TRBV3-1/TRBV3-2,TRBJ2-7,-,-,TGTGCCAGCAGCCCTACAGCGAGCTCCTACGAGCAGTACTTC,CASSPTASSYEQYF
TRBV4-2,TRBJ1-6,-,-,TGTGCCAGCAGTGCGCCGGAACACTATAATTCACCCCTCCACTTT,CASSAPEHYNSPLHF
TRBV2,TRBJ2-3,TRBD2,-,TGTGCCAGCATTTTAGCGGGGGGCCCCGTCACGCAGTATTTT,CASILAGGPVTQYF
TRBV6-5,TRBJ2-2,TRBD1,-,TGTGCCAGCAGGCGACAGGGGGGGTCCGGGGAGCTGTTTTTT,CASRRQGGSGELFF
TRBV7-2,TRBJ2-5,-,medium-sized,TGTGCCAGCAGCTTAGGTGTTAAGTTATTGGGAGAGACCCAGTACTTC,CASSLGVKLLGETQYF
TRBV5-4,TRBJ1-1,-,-,TGTGCCAGCAGCTTGGTGGGACAAGAAGCTTTCTTT,CASSLVGQEAFF
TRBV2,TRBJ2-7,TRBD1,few,TGTGCCAGCAGTGGCAGAGGGACAGCCTTCTACGAGCAGTACTTC,CASSGRGTAFYEQYF
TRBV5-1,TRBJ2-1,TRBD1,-,TGCGCCAGCAGCCCACCATATTCAAGGGGGCCCAATGAGCAGTTCTTC,CASSPPYSRGPNEQFF
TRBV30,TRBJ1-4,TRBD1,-,TGTGCCTTGCGGACAGGGGGCGCTTCTAATGAAAAACTGTTTTTT,CALRTGGASNEKLFF
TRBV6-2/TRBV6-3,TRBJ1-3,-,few,TGTGCCAGCAGCAACACCCGCTTGGGAAACACCATATATTTT,CASSNTRLGNTIYF
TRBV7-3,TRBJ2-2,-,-,TGTGCCAGCAGCTTGAACAGAGACACCGGGGAGCTGTTTTTT,CASSLNRDTGELFF
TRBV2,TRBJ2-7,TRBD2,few,TGTGCCAGCGGACTAGAACGTGTCTCCTACGAGCAGTACTTC,CASGLERVSYEQYF
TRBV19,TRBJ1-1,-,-,TGTGCCAGTAGTCCCGACCCTTACAGGCGCAACACTGAAGCTTTCTTT,CASSPDPYRRNTEAFF
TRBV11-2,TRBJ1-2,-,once,TGTGCCAGCAGCTTAGGAAAAGGGGAATACACCTTC,CASSLGKGEYTF
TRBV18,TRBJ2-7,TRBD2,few,TGTGCCAGCTCACCGCCGAGCGGGAGATCATCCTACGAGCAGTACTTC,CASSPPSGRSSYEQYF
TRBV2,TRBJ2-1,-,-,TGTGCCAGCAGTGTTGAGGGCCGTTACAATGAGCAGTTCTTC,CASSVEGRYNEQFF
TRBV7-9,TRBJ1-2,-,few,TGTGCCAGCAGCTTAAGGGAATACTATGGCTACACCTTC,CASSLREYYGYTF
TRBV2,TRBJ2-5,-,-,TGTGCCAGCAGTGGGGTATCCGGGGCGGAAGAGACCCAGTACTTC,CASSGVSGAEETQYF
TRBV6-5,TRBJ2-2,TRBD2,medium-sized,TGTGCCAGCGTTCAGCGGGAGGGCTACACCGGGGAGCTGTTTTTT,CASVQREGYTGELFF
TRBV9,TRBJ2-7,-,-,TGTGCCAGCAGCGAGGGAACGGGACGACCCTACGAGCAGTACTTC,CASSEGTGRPYEQYF
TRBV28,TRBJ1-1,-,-,TGTGCCAGCAGTTTGGGGGCCCTCAGGGACACTGAAGCTTTCTTT,CASSLGALRDTEAFF
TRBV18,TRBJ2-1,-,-,TGTGCCAGCTCACCAGTGACCGTGGGTGAGCAGTTCTTC,CASSPVTVGEQFF
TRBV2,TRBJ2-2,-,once,TGTGCCAGCAGTTTCGCGGGAATGGGGACCGGGGAGCTGTTTTTT,CASSFAGMGTGELFF
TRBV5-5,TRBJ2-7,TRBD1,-,TGTGCCAGCAGTCGTAGGGGACAGGGATTTTACGAGCAGTACTTC,CASSRRGQGFYEQYF
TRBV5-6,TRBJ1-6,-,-,TGTGCCAGCACCAGGACACCTAGGGCACCCCTCCACTTT,CASTRTPRAPLHF
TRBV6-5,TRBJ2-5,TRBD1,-,TGTGCCAGCAGGCCAGGACAGGGAGAATCAGAGACCCAGTACTTC,CASRPGQGESETQYF
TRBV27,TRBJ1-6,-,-,TGTGCCAGCAGTTTGAGTCATGGGGGTTCACCCCTCCACTTT,CASSLSHGGSPLHF
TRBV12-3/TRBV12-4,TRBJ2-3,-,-,TGTGCCAGCAGTTTAGTAAGGTGGGATACGCAGTATTTT,CASSLVRWDTQYF
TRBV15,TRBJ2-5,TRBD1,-,TGTGCCACCAGCAGGGGGGACAGGGAAGAGACCCAGTACTTC,CATSRGDREETQYF
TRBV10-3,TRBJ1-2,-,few,TGTGCCATCAGTGAGTCGGTTGGCTACACCTTC,CAISESVGYTF
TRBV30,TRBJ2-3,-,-,TGTGCCTGGAGTGACTTAACAGATACGCAGTATTTT,CAWSDLTDTQYF
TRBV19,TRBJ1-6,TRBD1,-,TGTGCCAGTAGTATAGAAGGGACAGGAGTTAATTCACCCCTCCACTTT,CASSIEGTGVNSPLHF
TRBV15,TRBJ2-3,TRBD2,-,TGTGCCACCAGCAGTTTCTCGACTAGCGGTCTCTCTAGCACAGATACGCAGTATTTT,CATSSFSTSGLSSTDTQYF
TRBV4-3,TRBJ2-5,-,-,TGCGCCAGCAGCCAAGCTCAGGGGAGGTGGGTGACCCAGTACTTC,CASSQAQGRWVTQYF
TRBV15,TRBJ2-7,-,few,TGTGCCACCAGCAGGGGCCAGGACTCGAACCCCGAGCAGTACTTC,CATSRGQDSNPEQYF
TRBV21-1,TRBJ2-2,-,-,TGTGCCAGCAGCTTGGGGGAGGGACTAGCGGGATACCCAGGCCGGAACACCGGGGAGCTGTTTTTT,CASSLGEGLAGYPGRNTGELFF
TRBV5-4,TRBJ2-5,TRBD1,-,TGTGCCAGCAGCTGGGACAGGGGACAAGAGACCCAGTACTTC,CASSWDRGQETQYF
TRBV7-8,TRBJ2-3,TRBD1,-,TGTGCCAGCAGCTTATTTGTGTTCGGGACAGCTAGCACAGATACGCAGTATTTT,CASSLFVFGTASTDTQYF